This T cell receptor (beta chain) was obtained from a study of blood T cell repertoires in COVID-19. About the research overall: T cells, B-cell-depleted T cells, or PBMCs supplied cDNA or gDNA.

From germline, CDR1 is SGHRS and CDR2 YFSETQ. V was pared by 4 bases and J by 6 bases, with 13 bases between. This CDR3 is 14 amino acids long. The repertoire was sequenced with immunoSEQ multiplex PCR; TCRdb's copy has only in-frame clones and lacks some. The table shows approximately 38,000 clones, with 91% occurring only once. Input material: peripheral blood. J is TRBJ2-2 and V is TRBV5-1; D is perhaps TRBD1 (6 bases). The sequence was collected from a woman of 80 years or more with acute or convalescent COVID-19. The CDR3 is CASSEQGSAGELFF. CDR3 DNA: TGCGCCAGCAGCGAACAGGGAAGCGCCGGGGAGCTGTTTTTT.